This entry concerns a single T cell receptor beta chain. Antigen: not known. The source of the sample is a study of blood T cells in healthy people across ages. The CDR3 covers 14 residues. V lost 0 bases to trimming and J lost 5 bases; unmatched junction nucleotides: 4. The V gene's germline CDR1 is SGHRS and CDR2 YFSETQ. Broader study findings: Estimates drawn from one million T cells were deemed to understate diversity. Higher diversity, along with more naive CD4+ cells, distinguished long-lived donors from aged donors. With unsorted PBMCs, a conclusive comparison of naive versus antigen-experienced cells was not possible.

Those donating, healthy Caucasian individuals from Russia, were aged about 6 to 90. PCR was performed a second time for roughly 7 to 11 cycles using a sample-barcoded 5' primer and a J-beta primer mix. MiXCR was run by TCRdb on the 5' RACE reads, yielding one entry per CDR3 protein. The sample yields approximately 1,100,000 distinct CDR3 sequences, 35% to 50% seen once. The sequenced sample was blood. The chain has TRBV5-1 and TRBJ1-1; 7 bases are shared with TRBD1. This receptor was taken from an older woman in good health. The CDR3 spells CASSLGHRGTEAFF. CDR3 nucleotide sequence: TGCGCCAGCAGCTTGGGCCACAGGGGAACTGAAGCTTTCTTT.